The clone carrying this T cell receptor beta chain came up a few times. The culture paired around 200,000 irradiated violet-dye-labeled stimulators with around 200,000 CFSE-labeled responders. Responder cells that were proliferating and CFSE-low, both CD3+CD4+ and CD3+CD8+, were sorted after the reaction. This specimen belongs to a study of graft-versus-host responses after intestinal transplantation. Study at large: Transplantation in recipients was multivisceral, liver-intestinal, or isolated intestinal. Recipients uniformly received anti-thymocyte globulin induction, followed by tacrolimus and steroids for three to four years.

The repertoire was sequenced with immunoSEQ multiplex PCR; TCRdb's copy has only in-frame clones and lacks some. The repertoire holds fewer than 25,000 clones, with around 54% as singletons. V shed 3 bases and J 7 bases; nucleotides not matched to a gene: 8. Germline CDR1 and CDR2: WNHNN and SYGVQD (reference sequence). This CDR3 contains 15 residues. The source was alloreactive CD4+ T cells from a mixed lymphocyte reaction culture, collected before intestinal transplant. Subset: CFSE-low proliferating T cells sorted from approximately six-day pre-transplant mixed lymphocyte reaction (GvH or HvG direction). This chain connects TRBV10-1 to TRBJ2-1, with 8 bases fitting TRBD1. This clonotype originated in a human patient who received an intestinal transplant. In DNA, the CDR3 is TGCGCCAGCAGTGACCCCAGGACAGGGTGGAATGAGCAGTTCTTC. As protein: CASSDPRTGWNEQFF.